These 26 T cell receptor beta chains originate from one sample sequenced in a study of CD8 T cells in ankylosing spondylitis. TCRdb re-called the 5' RACE reads with MiXCR, one entry per CDR3 protein. The sample consists of 250,000 to 350,000 distinct CDR3 sequences, approximately 20% of them appearing once. Material for sequencing was blood, either unsorted or a sorted T cell fraction (not recorded which). These receptors were obtained from a male donor with ankylosing spondylitis or in good health (not recorded which).

Here the CDR3 reads CSARNRDRGRETQYF. Written as DNA, the CDR3 is TGCAGTGCTCGGAACCGGGACAGGGGGCGAGAGACCCAGTACTTC. This chain connects TRBV20-1 to TRBJ2-5, with 12 nucleotides matching TRBD1. CDR1 and CDR2 from the germline V gene are DFQATT and SNEGSKA (reference sequence). V dropped 5 bases and J dropped 4; count of bases not matched to a gene: 8. The CDR3 runs 15 residues.

V gene TRBV6-5 combines with J gene TRBJ2-6, with D unclear. Germline V CDR1 and CDR2: MNHEY, SVGAGI. The CDR3 has 15 residues. V was clipped by 0 bases and J by 0 bases, with 3 bases between them. The CDR3 coding sequence is TGTGCCAGCAGTTACTCGGACTCTGGGGCCAACGTCCTGACTTTC. Its protein is CASSYSDSGANVLTF.

This clonotype was detected a few times. The rearrangement uses TRBV29-1 and TRBJ1-3; no clear D gene. The CDR3 has 12 amino acids. Trimming cost V 0 bases and J 4 bases, with 4 bases left between them. Germline loops: CDR1 SQVTM, CDR2 ANQGSEA. Written as DNA, the CDR3 is TGCAGCGTTGAAGATCGGGGAAACACCATATATTTT. This translates into CSVEDRGNTIYF.

This clonotype occurred a few times. The V call is TRBV5-1, the J call TRBJ1-6; weak D call: TRBD1 (5 bases). Per the germline V gene, CDR1 is SGHRS and CDR2 is YFSETQ. Trimming pared 0 bases from V and 9 bases from J, leaving 16 bases between. The CDR3 extends over 16 amino acids. The CDR3 coding sequence is TGCGCCAGCAGCTTGGTTGCGGGAGACAGTACTTCACCCCTCCACTTT. Translating it yields CASSLVAGDSTSPLHF. Drawing the rest from reference TRBV5-1 and TRBJ1-6, the complete variable domain is KAGVTQTPRYLIKTRGQQVTLSCSPISGHRSVSWYQQTPGQGLQFLFEYFSETQRNKGNFPGRFSGRQFSNSRSEMNVSTLELGDSALYLCASSLVAGDSTSPLHFGNGTRLTVT.

This clonotype occurred a few times. The V gene is TRBV6-1, the J gene TRBJ2-7; a possible D gene is TRBD1 (5 bases). V was trimmed by 6 bases and J by 1 base, leaving 16 bases between them. In germline, CDR1 is MNHNS, CDR2 SASEGT. This CDR3 contains 15 residues. CDR3 loop: CASRDQGAGSYEQYV. CDR3 DNA sequence: TGTGCCAGCAGGGACCAGGGCGCCGGATCCTACGAGCAGTACGTC.

This chain connects TRBV20-1 to TRBJ2-7; possibly TRBD2 for D (5 bases). The germline gives CDR1 DFQATT, CDR2 SNEGSKA (reference sequence). This CDR3 region has 11 residues. This chain's CDR3 is CSASSSLVNVV. The CDR3 coding sequence is TGCAGTGCTAGCTCCTCACTAGTGAATGTCGTC.

This sequence joins TRBV20-1 and TRBJ1-1; D might be TRBD1 (6 bases). The CDR3 totals 15 residues. V lost 1 base to trimming and J lost 1 base, with 13 bases between them. Germline CDR1 is DFQATT and CDR2 is SNEGSKA (reference sequence). CDR3 DNA: TGCAGTGCTAGAGGGGGGAACAGGGAGAACACTGAAGCTTTCTTT. Translation gives CSARGGNRENTEAFF.

This clonotype was seen ten or more times. The chain has TRBV12-3 or TRBV12-4 and TRBJ1-2; D call uncertain. The ends were cut back, 2 bases at V and 8 bases at J, with 15 bases in the middle. The CDR3 sequence is 14 residues long. The CDR3 DNA reads TGTGCCAGCAGTTTAAGAGCAGTTACCAGCGGCTACACCTTC. Its translation: CASSLRAVTSGYTF.

This clonotype was observed a single time. A read error may account for a junction end that differs from germline. This CDR3 reads CASNLNIGELFF. The CDR3 nucleotides read TGCGCCAGCAACTTGAACATCGGGGAGCTGTTTTTT. This chain joins TRBV5-1 and TRBJ2-2; no definite D call. CDR1 is SGHRS, CDR2 YFSETQ, per germline. The CDR3 runs to 12 residues. Full variable domain (outside the CDR3, taken from reference TRBV5-1 and TRBJ2-2): KAGVTQTPRYLIKTRGQQVTLSCSPISGHRSVSWYQQTPGQGLQFLFEYFSETQRNKGNFPGRFSGRQFSNSRSEMNVSTLELGDSALYLCASNLNIGELFFGEGSRLTVL.

The chain uses TRBV24-1 and TRBJ2-1, with TRBD2 as a possible D gene (7 bases). The CDR3 loop spans 13 amino acids. From germline, CDR1 is KGHDR and CDR2 SFDVKD. V was trimmed by 8 bases and J by 5 bases, leaving 12 bases between them. CDR3 sequence reads: CATKGEGDNEQFF. CDR3 in DNA: TGTGCCACCAAGGGGGAGGGGGACAATGAGCAGTTCTTC.

The chain combines TRBV7-2 with TRBJ2-5; 8 bases map to TRBD1. This CDR3 region has 14 residues. Germline V lookup: CDR1 SGHTA, CDR2 FQGNSA. Losses at the gene ends were 10 bases for V and 1 base for J; bases not matched to a gene: 8. The CDR3 bases are TGTGCCACCGGACAGGGCTGGGGCCAAGAGACCCAGTACTTC. Encoded protein: CATGQGWGQETQYF.

The chain links TRBV6-5 to TRBJ2-5; no clear D gene. V lost 4 bases and J lost 6, with 12 bases in between. Germline values: CDR1 MNHEY, CDR2 SVGAGI. The CDR3 has 13 residues. CDR3 sequence: CASSSSPHQTQYF. The CDR3 DNA follows: TGTGCCAGCAGTTCCTCCCCTCACCAGACCCAGTACTTC.

This clonotype was detected many times. The genes are TRBV5-1 and TRBJ2-5; 7 positions match TRBD1. This CDR3 region has 16 residues. V lost 5 bases to trimming and J lost 2 bases; unmatched junction nucleotides: 12. Germline CDR1 is SGHRS and CDR2 is YFSETQ. CDR3 region: CASSSNPGQIQETQYF. The CDR3 nucleotides read TGCGCCAGCAGTTCCAATCCGGGACAGATACAAGAGACCCAGTACTTC.

This clonotype showed up many times. The chain combines TRBV5-4 with TRBJ2-1; 7 bases agree with TRBD2. There are 16 residues in the CDR3. CDR1 and CDR2 from the germline V gene are SGHNT and YYREEE (reference sequence). With V trimmed by 3 bases and J by 0 bases, 6 bases remained unmatched. CDR3: CASSYGLDGSYNEQFF. CDR3 DNA: TGTGCCAGCAGCTACGGACTAGATGGCTCCTACAATGAGCAGTTCTTC.

This clonotype was seen only a few times. The V gene is TRBV4-2, the J gene TRBJ1-2; D remains ambiguous. V lost 10 bases, J lost 1 base, and 7 bases lay in between. Germline-derived CDR1 and CDR2 are LGHNA and YNFKEQ. The CDR3 has 11 residues. The CDR3 coding sequence is TGTGCCACGGGCAGTAACTATGGCTACACCTTC. Translated: CATGSNYGYTF.

In the case of this clonotype: One base away lies a much larger clone, so this may be a sequencing read error. The rearrangement links TRBV21-1 to TRBJ2-1; the DNA was not compared with TRBD1, the D call given in the table. TRBV21-1 is assigned pseudogene status. The CDR3 contains 13 residues. The DNA for the CDR3 is TGTGCCAGCAGCATTCCCCTTTTGACTGAGCAGTTCTTC. As protein: CASSIPLLTEQFF.

The chain recombines TRBV2 with TRBJ2-6; D uncertain. The V and J ends lost 11 bases and 0 bases respectively, with 14 bases between them. Germline-derived CDR1 and CDR2 are SNHLY and FYNNEI. This CDR3 spans 15 amino acids. CDR3 region: CAPAKGSSGANVLTF. The DNA of the CDR3 is TGTGCCCCGGCTAAAGGCTCCTCTGGGGCCAACGTCCTGACTTTC.

This rearrangement joins TRBV28 to TRBJ2-3; 11 nucleotides line up with TRBD2. Germline CDR1 reads MDHEN; CDR2 reads SYDVKM. The V and J ends lost 6 bases and 1 base, in that order; junction bases with no gene match: 15. This CDR3 region has 19 residues. Written as DNA, the CDR3 is TGTGCCAGCAGCACGCTGACTAGCGGGAAGAAGAAGCGCACAGATACGCAGTATTTT. This translates into CASSTLTSGKKKRTDTQYF.

This clonotype was observed a single time. The chain carries TRBV28 and TRBJ1-2; no firm D call. With 8 bases removed from V and 4 bases from J, the gap between germline ends came to 8 bases. Germline lookup yields CDR1 MDHEN and CDR2 SYDVKM. This CDR3 has 11 residues. The CDR3 DNA reads as TGTGCCAGCTCGGGCTCCTATGGCTACACCTTC. Encoded protein: CASSGSYGYTF.

This clonotype appeared a few times. This could be a read error, since a much larger clone is one nucleotide away. V gene TRBV20-1 combines with J gene TRBJ2-3; 9 bases align to TRBD1. The CDR3 loop spans 14 amino acids. CDR1 and CDR2 from the germline V gene are DFQATT and SNEGSKA (reference sequence). The CDR3 region has the DNA TGCAGTGCCCCCGGGGACAGGGTCACACATACGCAGTATTTT. Residues: CSAPGDRVTHTQYF.

This clonotype was picked up many times. The V call is TRBV10-3, the J call TRBJ2-7, with 8 positions matching TRBD1. Germline lookup yields CDR1 ENHRY and CDR2 SYGVKD. V gave up 10 bases and J gave up 2 bases; unmatched junction bases: 10. There are 14 residues in the CDR3. DNA for the CDR3: TGTGCCACAGTACGAGGGGACAGGACCTACGAGCAGTACGTC. It translates to CATVRGDRTYEQYV.

J is TRBJ2-5 and V is TRBV7-2; 12 bases align to TRBD2. Germline trimming cut 5 bases from V and 7 bases from J; bases unmatched to any gene: 8. There are 15 residues in the CDR3. Germline V CDR1 and CDR2: SGHTA, FQGNSA. CDR3 nucleotide sequence: TGTGCCAGCAGCGCGACTAGCGGGGGTGGCGGGACCCAGTACTTC. Residues: CASSATSGGGGTQYF.

This clonotype was observed a few times. This chain joins TRBV27 and TRBJ2-7, with D possibly TRBD1 on 8 matching bases. The CDR3 has 14 amino acids. The germline V gene has CDR1 MNHEY and CDR2 SMNVEV (reference sequence). V lost 2 bases and J lost 6, with 14 bases in between. CDR3 sequence (DNA): TGTGCCAGCAGTTTAAACAGGGGGGGGTCCGAGCAGTACGTC. Translation gives CASSLNRGGSEQYV.

This clonotype was picked up a small number of times. V and J are TRBV27 and TRBJ1-5; D is undetermined. This CDR3 contains 13 residues. Trimming took 3 bases from V and 4 from J, leaving 7 bases between them. Germline V CDR1 and CDR2: MNHEY, SMNVEV (reference sequence). The CDR3 DNA reads TGTGCCAGCAGTTTGGAGAGAAATCAGCCCCAGCATTTT. It translates to CASSLERNQPQHF.

This clonotype was seen a handful of times. The chain employs TRBV6-1 and TRBJ1-1, with 8 bases matching TRBD1. Germline V gene sequence: CDR1 MNHNS, CDR2 SASEGT. J was trimmed by 7 bases and V by 6 bases; bases with no gene match: 1. The CDR3 consists of 11 residues. CDR3 DNA: TGTGCCAGCAGGGACAGGGTTGAAGCTTTCTTT. Translated: CASRDRVEAFF.

As for this clonotype: A much larger clone lies one base from this, so it may be a read error. The chain uses TRBV29-1 and TRBJ1-2, with TRBD1 matching over 7 bases. The CDR3 totals 14 residues. Germline assignment: CDR1 SQVTM and CDR2 ANQGSEA. The CDR3 loop reads CSVEARDSHYGCTF. CDR3 bases: TGCAGCGTTGAAGCCCGGGACAGCCACTATGGCTGCACCTTC.